The rows below give T cell receptor beta chains drawn from one sample of a study of OX40 agonist ivuxolimab in advanced cancers. Here immunoSEQ multiplex PCR was the method, and the copy in TCRdb shows in-frame clones only, minus some. The table has fewer than 30,000 clones, approximately 86% seen once; the top ten hold 26%. Sequenced here: CD4+ or CD8+ T cells sorted from blood, sampled in a trial of the OX40 agonist ivuxolimab. The receptors come from an adult with an advanced solid tumor such as melanoma, head and neck, liver or kidney cancer. The CDR3 runs from the conserved cysteine through the conserved F or W. Each record gives: CDR3 DNA, CDR3 protein, J gene, V gene, CDR3 length, clone size, D gene. A D gene is named only where the DNA matches it firmly. Only part of the rows carry a size: once, few, many, or a class if the clone is expanded.

TGCGCCAGCAGCTTGGTGGAGGGAGAGGGCACTGAAGCTTTCTTT | CASSLVEGEGTEAFF | TRBJ1-1 | TRBV5-1 | 15 | . | .
TGCGCCAGCAGCTTGGGCCGCGGACAGGGGAGGAAGTACTTC | CASSLGRGQGRKYF | TRBJ2-7 | TRBV5-1 | 14 | . | TRBD1
TGTGCCAGCAGGGCGACAGATCACTACGAGCAGTACTTC | CASRATDHYEQYF | TRBJ2-7 | TRBV27 | 13 | . | .
TGTGCCAGCAGTCTCTCGACAGGGAGTAATTCACCCCTCCACTTT | CASSLSTGSNSPLHF | TRBJ1-6 | TRBV27 | 15 | few | TRBD1
TGTGCCAGCAGTTACTCACTCGCGGGGCAAGAGACCCAGTACTTC | CASSYSLAGQETQYF | TRBJ2-5 | TRBV6-5 | 15 | . | .
TGTGCCAGCAGCTTTTCCCCACAGGGGAGGGATGGCTACACCTTC | CASSFSPQGRDGYTF | TRBJ1-2 | TRBV13 | 15 | . | TRBD1
TGTGCCAGCAGCCAGGCCGGGGTCGGGGGTGAGCAGTTCTTC | CASSQAGVGGEQFF | TRBJ2-1 | TRBV11-3 | 14 | . | .
TGTGCCACCAGCACCCGTGAAGGGTTAACAGAGACCCAGTACTTC | CATSTREGLTETQYF | TRBJ2-5 | TRBV15 | 15 | . | .
TGTGCCAGCAGCTTAGTTAGCGCTTACACAGATACGCAGTATTTT | CASSLVSAYTDTQYF | TRBJ2-3 | TRBV11-2 | 15 | medium-sized | .
TGCAGCGTTGGGACTAGCGGGAGCGAGCAGTACTTC | CSVGTSGSEQYF | TRBJ2-7 | TRBV29-1 | 12 | few | TRBD2
TGTGCCAGCGGACCCCCCCGGGACAGGTCACTCTCCGATGGCTACACCTTC | CASGPPRDRSLSDGYTF | TRBJ1-2 | TRBV5-8 | 17 | . | TRBD1
TGTGCCAGCAGTTTTGGAATCCCCTACGAGCAGTACTTC | CASSFGIPYEQYF | TRBJ2-7 | TRBV27 | 13 | . | .
TGTGCCAGCAGCTTATTTAGCGGTACAACAGATACGCAGTATTTT | CASSLFSGTTDTQYF | TRBJ2-3 | TRBV7-6 | 15 | . | .
TGCGCCAGCAGCCTCCGGGACGGCACAGATACGCAGTATTTT | CASSLRDGTDTQYF | TRBJ2-3 | TRBV4-1 | 14 | . | .
TGTGCCATCAGTGAACTGGGAGTCTATGAGCAGTTCTTC | CAISELGVYEQFF | TRBJ2-1 | TRBV10-3 | 13 | . | .
TGTGCCAGCAGTTACTCGGACACAGACAATGAGCAGTTCTTC | CASSYSDTDNEQFF | TRBJ2-1 | TRBV6-5 | 14 | . | .
TGTGCCAGCTCCACGTCCAGGGACAGACACCCCTACGAGCAGTACTTC | CASSTSRDRHPYEQYF | TRBJ2-7 | TRBV25-1 | 16 | . | TRBD1
TGCGCCAGCAGCCAAGAGGTTACGATCAACTATGGCTACACCTTC | CASSQEVTINYGYTF | TRBJ1-2 | TRBV4-1 | 15 | . | .
TGCGCCAGCAGCCAAGATCCACCTAGGTTTGGGCACGAGCAGTACTTC | CASSQDPPRFGHEQYF | TRBJ2-7 | TRBV4-1 | 16 | . | .
TGTGCCAGCAGCTTCCATTTGACTAGCGGGGTAGTCACCGGGGAGCTGTTTTTT | CASSFHLTSGVVTGELFF | TRBJ2-2 | TRBV7-8 | 18 | . | TRBD2
TGTGCCAGTAGTATAGGGACGGCGCGGGGGGCCTACGAGCAGTACTTC | CASSIGTARGAYEQYF | TRBJ2-7 | TRBV19 | 16 | once | TRBD2
TGTGCCAGCAGCCCTTCCTCCTATGAGCAGTTCTTC | CASSPSSYEQFF | TRBJ2-1 | TRBV13 | 12 | . | .
TGTGCCAGCCGGGAGTCAGGAAGCCACGAGCAGTACTTC | CASRESGSHEQYF | TRBJ2-7 | TRBV27 | 13 | . | .
TGTGCCAGCAGCTCTGGGGTAGGACAGAACTATGGCTACACCTTC | CASSSGVGQNYGYTF | TRBJ1-2 | TRBV5-5 | 15 | . | .
TGTGCCAGCAGCTTTGGGGGGGGCTCTCAGCCCCAGCATTTT | CASSFGGGSQPQHF | TRBJ1-5 | TRBV5-6 | 14 | . | .
TGTGCCAGCAGGGGGACGGACCAAAGGGGCTACACCTTC | CASRGTDQRGYTF | TRBJ1-2 | TRBV6-5 | 13 | . | .
TGTGCCAGCAGCTTTGGGGTTTACAATCAGCCCCAGCATTTT | CASSFGVYNQPQHF | TRBJ1-5 | TRBV13 | 14 | . | .
TGTGCCAGCAGTGGGCTGGGGGGGATGAACACTGAAGCTTTCTTT | CASSGLGGMNTEAFF | TRBJ1-1 | TRBV27 | 15 | . | .
TGTGCCAGCAGCACGGCGCCGGATAAGTACTACAATGAGCAGTTCTTC | CASSTAPDKYYNEQFF | TRBJ2-1 | TRBV7-8 | 16 | . | .
TGTGCCAGTAGTCAGGACGGTGCAGAGCAGTACTTC | CASSQDGAEQYF | TRBJ2-7 | TRBV19 | 12 | . | .
TGTGCCAGCAGTGAATACGAGAGCGGGGCGAGCACAGATACGCAGTATTTT | CASSEYESGASTDTQYF | TRBJ2-3 | TRBV6-1 | 17 | . | TRBD2
TGTGCCTGGAGTGCCGGGACAGGGGGGGAAAAACTGTTTTTT | CAWSAGTGGEKLFF | TRBJ1-4 | TRBV30 | 14 | . | TRBD1
TGCGCCAGCAGCCAAGATTTGGGGGTTGAGATTGATGAGCAGTTCTTC | CASSQDLGVEIDEQFF | TRBJ2-1 | TRBV4-3 | 16 | . | .
TGTGCCAGTAGTCTCCCTGGTGGGCTTGAAAAACTGTTTTTT | CASSLPGGLEKLFF | TRBJ1-4 | TRBV19 | 14 | . | .
TGCGCCAGCAGCCAGGAGACAGGGAGTGGCTACGAGCAGTACTTC | CASSQETGSGYEQYF | TRBJ2-7 | TRBV4-3 | 15 | . | TRBD1
TGTGCCAGCAGTGATTTCGAGGACAGGCCCTCTAACTATGGCTACACCTTC | CASSDFEDRPSNYGYTF | TRBJ1-2 | TRBV6-1 | 17 | . | TRBD1
TGTGCCAGCAGTTCCGGATTAACGCGCAATGAGCAGTTCTTC | CASSSGLTRNEQFF | TRBJ2-1 | TRBV27 | 14 | few | .
TGTGCCAGCAGCCAGACCCCCCGGGACACAGATACGCAGTATTTT | CASSQTPRDTDTQYF | TRBJ2-3 | TRBV4-2 | 15 | . | .
TGTGCCGTAACGGAGGGGGGCCCGCGAGGGGAGCAGTACTTC | CAVTEGGPRGEQYF | TRBJ2-7 | TRBV5-4 | 14 | . | .
TGTGCCAGCAGCCATGGAACAGGGGGCTACGAGCAGTACTTC | CASSHGTGGYEQYF | TRBJ2-7 | TRBV28 | 14 | . | TRBD1
TGTGCCAGCAGCTTAATGGCGGGGGGGCCCCCCTACAATGAGCAGTTCTTC | CASSLMAGGPPYNEQFF | TRBJ2-1 | TRBV13 | 17 | . | TRBD2
TGTGCCAGCAGCTCCAACAGGGGTCTAGCCAAAAACATTCAGTACTTC | CASSSNRGLAKNIQYF | TRBJ2-4 | TRBV13 | 16 | once | TRBD1
TGTGCCAGCAGTACGGCAGTTGTGAATGAGCAGTTCTTC | CASSTAVVNEQFF | TRBJ2-1 | TRBV27 | 13 | once | .
TGCGCCAGCAGGGAGGGCATTCAGTACTTC | CASREGIQYF | TRBJ2-4 | TRBV10-2 | 10 | . | .
TGTGCCAGCAGCTCCCGGGACTCTAAAAACATTCAGTACTTC | CASSSRDSKNIQYF | TRBJ2-4 | TRBV11-3 | 14 | once | .
TGCGCCAGCAGCTTGACGGGAGGGCCCCCAGATACGCAGTATTTT | CASSLTGGPPDTQYF | TRBJ2-3 | TRBV5-1 | 15 | . | TRBD2
TGTGCCAGCCCACCCCTGGGTGGGGACACTGAAGCTTTCTTT | CASPPLGGDTEAFF | TRBJ1-1 | TRBV7-9 | 14 | once | .
TGTGCCAGCAACAGCCCCCCCGATACGCAGTATTTT | CASNSPPDTQYF | TRBJ2-3 | TRBV9 | 12 | . | .
TGTGCCAGCAGCTTAGGGACAGCGGTGGGGGTCTACGAGCAGTACTTC | CASSLGTAVGVYEQYF | TRBJ2-7 | TRBV7-8 | 16 | . | .
TGTGCCAGCAGCCCCAACCCCCGAGATAGCGATACATCCTACGAGCAGTACTTC | CASSPNPRDSDTSYEQYF | TRBJ2-7 | TRBV13 | 18 | . | .
TGTGCCAGCAGCTTTGGACAGGGTGGTTGGTATGGCTACACCTTC | CASSFGQGGWYGYTF | TRBJ1-2 | TRBV7-9 | 15 | . | TRBD1
TGCGCCAGCAGCCAAGTTCGGGACAGAGAAAGGGCTTTCTTT | CASSQVRDRERAFF | TRBJ1-1 | TRBV4-3 | 14 | . | TRBD1
TGTGCCAGCAGCCGTACAGGGAATGAGCAGTTCTTC | CASSRTGNEQFF | TRBJ2-1 | TRBV11-3 | 12 | . | .
TGTGCCAGCACCGGAGTCCTCGGGGAGCTGTTTTTT | CASTGVLGELFF | TRBJ2-2 | TRBV6-6 | 12 | . | .